Listed here are 16 T cell receptor beta chains from one sample, sequenced in a study of response to subunit inactivated influenza vaccine. TCRdb recomputed calls from the RT-PCR reads with MiXCR, one row per CDR3 protein. The data hold hundreds of thousands of distinct CDR3 sequences, with 14% observed a single time. Sequencing was performed on PBMCs from blood, taken around two weeks before vaccination. These receptors originate from a man in his forties or fifties who received an inactivated influenza vaccine.

This clonotype was observed at least ten times. The chain is built from TRBV7-2 and TRBJ1-4; D is undetermined. Germline V gives CDR1 SGHTA, CDR2 FQGNSA. The CDR3 sequence is 14 residues long. Trimming removed 8 bases from V and 0 bases from J, with 10 bases in between. In DNA form, the CDR3 reads TGTGCCAGCGCGCCCATGGCAACTAATGAAAAACTGTTTTTT. Its translation is CASAPMATNEKLFF.

The rearrangement uses TRBV7-9 and TRBJ2-1; weak D call: TRBD2 (6 bases). Looked up from germline, CDR1 is SEHNR and CDR2 is FQNEAQ (reference sequence). Trimming removed 5 bases from V and 4 bases from J, with 12 bases in between. The CDR3 consists of 14 residues. The DNA for the CDR3 is TGTGCCAGCAGCCCATCGGGAGAGTACAATGAGCAGTTCTTC. Translating it yields CASSPSGEYNEQFF.

This clonotype was detected a few times. This rearrangement joins TRBV7-2 to TRBJ1-5, with 7 bases fitting TRBD1. Trimming at V came to 5 bases and at J to 2 bases, leaving 3 bases not matched to a gene. In germline, CDR1 is SGHTA, CDR2 FQGNSA. The CDR3 consists of 14 residues. As DNA, the CDR3 is TGTGCCAGCAGCAACAGGGGAGGCAATCAGCCCCAGCATTTT. It codes for CASSNRGGNQPQHF.

At least ten counts were recorded for this clonotype. The gene calls are TRBV11-3 and TRBJ2-1, with unresolved D. This CDR3 has 13 amino acids. From germline, CDR1 is SGHNT and CDR2 YENEEA. The V end lost 2 bases, the J end lost 9 bases, and 11 bases lay between the germline ends. CDR3 DNA: TGTGCCAGCAGCTTAAGCCGGTCCAGTGAGCAGTTCTTC. Its protein product is CASSLSRSSEQFF.

The rearrangement links TRBV4-3 to TRBJ2-3; TRBD2 matches at 9 bases. CDR1 is LGHNA, CDR2 YSLEER, per germline. The CDR3 sequence is 14 residues long. V lost 4 bases, J lost 4 bases, and 3 bases stayed unmatched. The CDR3 DNA is TGCGCCAGCAGCCGCGGGGGGGCCGCAGATACGCAGTATTTT. It encodes CASSRGGAADTQYF.

The table lists this clonotype with a few counts. The chain combines TRBV5-1 with TRBJ1-3; D is ambiguous. Germline values: CDR1 SGHRS, CDR2 YFSETQ. CDR3 length equals 15 residues. V was clipped by 0 bases and J by 2 bases, with 9 bases between them. CDR3 sequence: CASSLAFTTGNTIYF. The CDR3 region has the DNA TGCGCCAGCAGCTTGGCCTTCACGACTGGAAACACCATATATTTT.

This clonotype was seen repeatedly, ten times or more. This sequence joins TRBV10-3 and TRBJ2-5, with 9 bases matching TRBD1. The trim removed 6 bases at V and 5 bases at J, leaving 7 bases unmatched. CDR1 is ENHRY and CDR2 is SYGVKD in the germline V gene. The CDR3 has 14 residues. The CDR3 region is CAISPGTGIETQYF. DNA of the CDR3: TGTGCCATCAGCCCCGGGACAGGGATCGAGACCCAGTACTTC.

V and J are TRBV20-1 and TRBJ1-6; no clear D. V lost 2 bases and J 0 bases, leaving 11 bases between the germline ends. The CDR3 runs 16 residues. Germline V gene data show CDR1 as DFQATT and CDR2 as SNEGSKA (reference sequence). The CDR3 reads CSARPDPYSYNSPLHF. CDR3 sequence (DNA): TGCAGTGCTAGACCGGACCCCTACTCCTATAATTCACCCCTCCACTTT.

The sample holds many counts of this clonotype. V is TRBV20-1 and J is TRBJ1-1; unclear D gene. The V end was cut by 5 bases, the J end by 3 bases, with 16 bases between. The germline CDR1 and CDR2 sequences are DFQATT and SNEGSKA (reference sequence). The CDR3 has 14 residues. The DNA of the CDR3 is TGCAGTGCTGGGAGTGCTCTATCGGACACTGAAGCTTTCTTT. This sequence encodes CSAGSALSDTEAFF.

The chain uses TRBV20-1 and TRBJ2-1; TRBD2 agrees at 7 bases. Germline V lookup: CDR1 DFQATT, CDR2 SNEGSKA (reference sequence). J was trimmed by 9 bases and V by 6 bases; bases with no gene match: 14. The CDR3 contains 14 residues. CDR3 amino acids: CSAGTSVATGEQFF. The CDR3 coding sequence is TGCAGTGCCGGTACTAGCGTGGCAACCGGTGAGCAGTTCTTC.

Concerning this clonotype: This may stem from a read error, because a much larger clone lies one nucleotide away. The chain links TRBV6-2 or TRBV6-3 to TRBJ2-1; 11 bases match TRBD2. Germline lookup yields CDR1 MNHEY and CDR2 SVGEGT. The CDR3 totals 17 residues. The V segment lost 8 bases and the J segment 3 bases; nucleotides outside the gene matches: 12. CDR3 nucleotide sequence: TGTGCCAGCTGTTCAAATAGCGGGAGGGCCTTCTACAATGAGCAGTTCTTC. This sequence encodes CASCSNSGRAFYNEQFF.

The chain is built from TRBV2 and TRBJ2-5; no clear D gene. Germline V gives CDR1 SNHLY, CDR2 FYNNEI. V lost 7 bases and J lost 4, with 25 bases in between. The CDR3 runs to 17 residues. This chain's CDR3 is CASTLLPARRSRETQYF. The CDR3 DNA reads TGTGCCAGCACCCTACTTCCGGCTAGACGTAGTAGAGAGACCCAGTACTTC. Full variable domain (remainder filled in from reference TRBV2 and TRBJ2-5): EPEVTQTPSHQVTQMGQEVILRCVPISNHLYFYWYRQILGQKVEFLVSFYNNEISEKSEIFDDQFSVERPDGSNFTLKIRSTKLEDSAMYFCASTLLPARRSRETQYFGPGTRLLVL.

The chain recombines TRBV7-9 with TRBJ2-2, with a weak D call TRBD2 (6 bases). CDR1 SEHNR and CDR2 FQNEAQ come from the germline V gene (reference sequence). V lost 6 bases and J lost 4, with 18 bases in between. CDR3 length: 16 residues. The CDR3, as DNA: TGTGCCAGCAGTTCGGATAGCGGAGGAGGCACCGGGGAGCTGTTTTTT. Encoded protein: CASSSDSGGGTGELFF. The full variable domain, rest sourced from reference TRBV7-9 and TRBJ2-2, is DTGVSQNPRHKITKRGQNVTFRCDPISEHNRLYWYRQTLGQGPEFLTYFQNEAQLEKSRLLSDRFSAERPKGSFSTLEIQRTEQGDSAMYLCASSSDSGGGTGELFFGEGSRLTVL.

V and J are TRBV10-3 and TRBJ2-3, with D possibly being TRBD1 or TRBD2 (5 bases each). Germline CDR1 ENHRY, CDR2 SYGVKD. The CDR3 runs 17 residues. V was shortened by 4 bases and J by 4 bases, with 21 bases between the two germline ends. In DNA form, the CDR3 reads TGTGCCATCAGTGGCTCGTATGGGGCAGGGACGGCAGATACGCAGTATTTT. It yields the protein CAISGSYGAGTADTQYF.

The table lists this clonotype with many counts. The chain has TRBV28 and TRBJ2-7; 11 bases map to TRBD2. The CDR3 contains 17 residues. Germline V gene lookup returns CDR1 MDHEN and CDR2 SYDVKM. V shed 3 bases, J shed 1 base, and the junction held 8 bases outside the gene matches. The CDR3 reads CASSFGTSGVASYEQYF. Written as DNA, the CDR3 is TGTGCCAGCAGTTTCGGGACTAGCGGCGTTGCTTCCTACGAGCAGTACTTC.

A few counts support this clonotype. This chain joins TRBV6-1 and TRBJ2-7; weak D call: TRBD2 (6 bases). CDR3 length equals 12 residues. Trimming took off 3 bases at V and 9 bases at J, with 12 bases between the two ends. In germline, CDR1 is MNHNS, CDR2 SASEGT. Written as DNA, the CDR3 is TGTGCCAGCAGTGAGGGGGGTGGCCGGCAGTACTTC. Protein product: CASSEGGGRQYF.